A selection of T cell receptor beta chains follows, all from one sample in a study of blood T cell repertoires in COVID-19. Libraries were prepared by immunoSEQ multiplex PCR; TCRdb keeps only in-frame clonotypes and omits some of them. The top ten clones hold roughly 18% of a sample with 130,000 or so clones, about 89% of them seen once. Sequenced: peripheral blood. These receptors came from a man in his fifties with active or convalescent COVID-19. The CDR3 runs from the conserved cysteine through the conserved F or W. The order of the fields is clone size, V gene, J gene, D gene, CDR3 protein, CDR3 DNA. The D gene is left open where the match is weak. Clone size, where shown, is once, few, many, or a class for clones that have expanded.

>few|TRBV6-1|TRBJ2-2|TRBD1
CASSGYRGRATGELFF
TGTGCCAGCAGTGGGTACAGGGGGCGGGCCACCGGGGAGCTGTTTTTT
>NA|TRBV4-1|TRBJ2-1|NA
CASSRELGFEQFF
TGCGCCAGCAGCCGGGAGCTAGGGTTTGAGCAGTTCTTC
>NA|TRBV11-3|TRBJ2-5|TRBD2
CASSTRTSGGASETQYF
TGTGCCAGCAGCACCCGGACTAGCGGGGGGGCATCCGAGACCCAGTACTTC
>once|TRBV19|TRBJ2-2|TRBD2
CASSTPEKRGNTGELFF
TGTGCCAGTAGTACCCCCGAGAAGCGGGGTAACACCGGGGAGCTGTTTTTT
>NA|TRBV15|TRBJ1-2|NA
CATSRNSLNYGYTF
TGTGCCACCAGCAGGAACAGCTTGAACTATGGCTACACCTTC
>once|TRBV9|TRBJ2-1|NA
CASSVSSNEQFF
TGTGCCAGCAGCGTAAGTAGCAATGAGCAGTTCTTC
>NA|TRBV4-3|TRBJ1-3|NA
CASSQDRSTWGNTIYF
TGCGCCAGCAGCCAAGATAGATCCACCTGGGGAAACACCATATATTTT
>NA|TRBV27|TRBJ2-1|TRBD2
CASSLSGTSGPKHNEQFF
TGTGCCAGCAGTTTGTCCGGGACTAGCGGGCCTAAGCACAATGAGCAGTTCTTC
>NA|TRBV12-5|TRBJ1-1|NA
CASGSPVTHPNTEAFF
TGTGCTAGTGGTTCGCCAGTGACACACCCGAACACTGAAGCTTTCTTT
>NA|TRBV19|TRBJ2-3|TRBD1
CASIGSRQGSDTQYF
TGTGCCAGTATAGGATCGAGACAGGGATCAGATACGCAGTATTTT
>NA|TRBV6-5|TRBJ1-1|TRBD1
CASSYYRGMSTEAFF
TGTGCCAGCAGTTACTACAGGGGAATGAGCACTGAAGCTTTCTTT
>NA|TRBV24-1|TRBJ2-7|TRBD1
CATSPRDRGPTYEQYF
TGTGCCACCAGTCCACGGGACAGGGGGCCAACCTACGAGCAGTACTTC
>NA|TRBV24-1|TRBJ2-2|TRBD1
CATSDSGTVTGELFF
TGTGCCACCAGTGATTCGGGGACAGTCACCGGGGAGCTGTTTTTT
>NA|TRBV20-1|TRBJ1-1|TRBD1
CSASLLTGETEAFF
TGCAGTGCTAGTCTTTTGACAGGGGAGACTGAAGCTTTCTTT
>once|TRBV30|TRBJ1-6|TRBD1
CAAGQGFSPLHF
TGTGCCGCGGGACAGGGGTTTTCACCCCTCCACTTT
>NA|TRBV7-2|TRBJ1-3|NA
CASSPLRTATGNTIYF
TGTGCCAGCAGCCCCTTGAGGACAGCCACTGGAAACACCATATATTTT
>NA|TRBV19|TRBJ2-1|NA
CASSIDVLAYNEQFF
TGTGCCAGTAGTATAGATGTCCTAGCCTACAATGAGCAGTTCTTC
>NA|TRBV5-4|TRBJ2-5|TRBD2
CASSSSGTVKETQYF
TGTGCCAGCAGCTCGAGCGGGACTGTTAAAGAGACCCAGTACTTC
>NA|TRBV28|TRBJ2-5|TRBD2
CASTGSGRAPGGQETQYF
TGTGCCAGCACCGGTAGCGGGAGGGCCCCGGGGGGGCAAGAGACCCAGTACTTC
>once|TRBV3-1/TRBV3-2|TRBJ2-7|TRBD2
CASSRSLAGGREQYF
TGTGCCAGCAGCCGGTCTCTAGCGGGAGGGCGGGAGCAGTACTTC
>NA|TRBV19|TRBJ1-6|TRBD1
CASSARTGLYNSPLHF
TGTGCCAGTAGTGCACGGACAGGGCTCTATAATTCACCCCTCCACTTT
>NA|TRBV2|TRBJ2-5|TRBD2
CASSGAGAEETQYF
TGTGCCAGCAGTGGAGCGGGAGCAGAAGAGACCCAGTACTTC